The entry below describes one T cell receptor (beta chain). What it binds is unknown. The source of the sample is a study of cytomegalovirus exposure and HLA in healthy donors. CDR1 SEHNR and CDR2 FQNEAQ come from the germline V gene (reference sequence). The CDR3 runs to 17 residues. The V gene lost 2 bases and the J gene lost 0 bases, with 14 bases spanning the gap. Study results and caveats: TCR beta chains numbering under 200 were designated cytomegalovirus-associated.

The repertoire was sequenced with immunoSEQ multiplex PCR; TCRdb's copy has only in-frame clones and lacks some. This sample has approximately 49,000 clones, with about 90% found just once. Among the 90 to 150 subjects of the validation cohort, separate from the 666-subject first cohort, were the donors. The sequencing sample was made of PBMCs. The chain has TRBV7-9 and TRBJ1-3, with D possibly matching TRBD1 (6 bases). This TCR was recovered from a man between 18 and 29 years old in good health and CMV-seronegative. CDR3 sequence: CASSLIQGLNSGNTIYF. CDR3 DNA: TGTGCCAGCAGCTTAATCCAGGGGCTGAACTCTGGAAACACCATATATTTT.